The 16 T cell receptor beta chains in this list originate from one sample, sequenced in a study of Ad26.COV2.S vaccination and SARS-CoV-2 variants. Treatment given: roughly 18 received Ad26.COV2.S at low or high dose, single or two shots; 5 received placebo; per-sample allocation not given. The samples date from day 63 after the first vaccine or placebo injection. The table came from immunoSEQ multiplex PCR; TCRdb's copy has only in-frame clones and leaves some out. The data hold roughly 680,000 clones, with 89% observed a single time. This sample comprised peripheral blood, obtained in a trial of Ad26.COV2.S vaccine versus placebo. Receptor source: a person aged 18-60 years who received the Ad26.COV2.S COVID-19 vaccine or a placebo.

The chain carries TRBV10-1 and TRBJ2-5; TRBD2 might be the D (5 bases). Between the trimmed V and J ends, which lost 5 bases and 2 bases, there was a span of 9 bases. Per germline, CDR1 WNHNN and CDR2 SYGVQD (reference sequence). The CDR3 runs 13 residues. The CDR3 region is CASSLRGQETQYF. CDR3 DNA: TGCGCCAGCAGTCTTCGCGGGCAAGAGACCCAGTACTTC.

The chain joins TRBV4-2 to TRBJ2-7; TRBD2 matches 11 bases. There are 20 residues in the CDR3. The J segment lost 3 bases and the V segment lost 0 bases, leaving 16 bases of the junction unmatched. The germline gives CDR1 LGHNA, CDR2 YNFKEQ. This CDR3 is CASSQDQRASGRQKGYEQYF. The CDR3 nucleotides are TGTGCCAGCAGCCAAGATCAAAGGGCTAGCGGGAGGCAAAAGGGCTACGAGCAGTACTTC.

On this clone: The junction departs from the called germline gene at one end, perhaps through a read error. V usage is TRBV29-1 and J usage is TRBJ2-2; TRBD2 matches at 13 bases. The CDR3 totals 15 residues. Germline-derived CDR1 and CDR2 are SQVTM and ANQGSEA. The CDR3 DNA follows: TGCAGCGTGGAAGGACTAGCGGGAGATACCGGGGAGCTGTTTTTT. Encoded protein: CSVEGLAGDTGELFF.

This clone has just a few counts. The chain joins TRBV5-1 to TRBJ2-7; D ambiguous. The germline gives CDR1 SGHRS, CDR2 YFSETQ. Trimming shortened V by 5 bases and J by 2 bases, and 8 bases separated the two germline ends. The CDR3 has 12 residues. This chain's CDR3 is CASRNSPYEQYF. In DNA, the CDR3 is TGCGCCAGCAGAAACAGCCCCTACGAGCAGTACTTC.

The rearrangement links TRBV7-9 to TRBJ1-1; D not certain. This CDR3 is built from 13 residues. Trimming stripped 2 bases from V and 5 bases from J, with 9 bases between. From germline, CDR1 is SEHNR and CDR2 FQNEAQ (reference sequence). CDR3 coding DNA: TGTGCCAGCAGCTTAACCGACGGGACTGAAGCTTTCTTT. Residues: CASSLTDGTEAFF.

This clone has only one observation. The chain links TRBV6-5 to TRBJ1-1; no clear D. Germline V CDR1 and CDR2: MNHEY, SVGAGI. The CDR3 totals 11 residues. Trimming stripped 4 bases from V and 11 bases from J, with 11 bases between. The CDR3 region has the DNA TGTGCCAGCAGTTCAAGAGGGCTCGCTTTCTTT. Translating it yields CASSSRGLAFF.

This chain's CDR3 is CASSWGTGGEAFF. CDR3 coding DNA: TGTGCCAGCAGTTGGGGGACAGGGGGTGAAGCTTTCTTT. The chain has TRBV6-5 and TRBJ1-1; TRBD1 matches 11 bases. Germline-derived CDR1 and CDR2 are MNHEY and SVGAGI. The J segment lost 7 bases and the V segment lost 4 bases, leaving 2 bases of the junction unmatched. CDR3 length: 13 residues.

V and J are TRBV4-2 and TRBJ1-5; possibly TRBD1 for D (6 bases). V was clipped by 1 base and J by 5 bases, with 18 bases between them. CDR1 is LGHNA, CDR2 YNFKEQ, per germline. The CDR3 is 17 residues long. This chain's CDR3 is CASSQGGTGYPDQPQHF. The DNA for the CDR3 is TGTGCCAGCAGCCAAGGTGGTACAGGGTATCCGGATCAGCCCCAGCATTTT.

The chain uses TRBV4-2 and TRBJ2-7, with TRBD2 matching 10 bases. With 4 bases clipped from V and 5 bases from J, the junction kept 2 bases outside the gene matches. In germline, CDR1 is LGHNA, CDR2 YNFKEQ. This CDR3 comprises 13 residues. Here the CDR3 reads CASSLGTSDEQYF. CDR3 bases: TGTGCCAGCAGCCTTGGGACTAGCGACGAGCAGTACTTC.

The CDR3 DNA follows: TGTGCCAGCCGCGGGCAGGGGGCGAGAGAGACCCAGTACTTC. This encodes CASRGQGARETQYF. The J gene is TRBJ2-5, the V gene TRBV7-2; 8 positions match TRBD1. The junction had 9 bases not matched to a gene; V was cut back by 8 bases and J by 4 bases. The CDR3 has 14 amino acids. Germline V gene sequence: CDR1 SGHTA, CDR2 FQGNSA.

Points on this clone: The sample holds other DNA sequences that translate to the same CDR3. This chain joins TRBV19 and TRBJ2-5; D ambiguous. Germline CDR1 reads LNHDA; CDR2 reads SQIVND (reference sequence). CDR3 length equals 11 residues. Deletions cut 5 bases from V and 1 base from J, with 2 bases between. This chain's CDR3 is CASSAQETQYF. For the CDR3, the DNA is TGTGCCAGTAGTGCCCAAGAGACCCAGTACTTC.

V and J are TRBV2 and TRBJ1-1; no reliable D call. Trimming removed 4 bases from V and 0 bases from J, with 6 bases in between. The V gene's germline CDR1 is SNHLY and CDR2 FYNNEI. The CDR3 sequence is 13 residues long. CDR3 sequence: CASSVSVNTEAFF. CDR3 DNA sequence: TGTGCCAGCAGTGTCAGTGTGAACACTGAAGCTTTCTTT.

This chain uses TRBV6-5 with TRBJ2-1; tentative D call: TRBD1 (6 bases). Looked up from germline, CDR1 is MNHEY and CDR2 is SVGAGI. V shed 5 bases and J shed 14 bases, with 16 bases lying between them. This CDR3 is 12 amino acids long. The CDR3 region has the DNA TGTGCCAGCAGTCCGCCAGGGGCAAAGAAGTTCTTC. Translating gives CASSPPGAKKFF.

The chain joins TRBV27 to TRBJ2-7, with 9 bases lining up with TRBD2. CDR3 length: 15 amino acids. The germline V gene has CDR1 MNHEY and CDR2 SMNVEV (reference sequence). V lost 5 bases to trimming and J lost 4 bases; unmatched junction nucleotides: 9. The chain's CDR3 is CASSRERGARYEQYF. Written as DNA, the CDR3 is TGTGCCAGCAGTAGGGAGCGGGGGGCCAGATACGAGCAGTACTTC.

On this clone itself: Other DNA sequences in this specimen translate into the identical CDR3. This rearrangement joins TRBV6-5 to TRBJ2-7; 9 nucleotides match TRBD1. CDR3 length: 16 amino acids. The J segment lost 4 bases and the V segment lost 0 bases, leaving 7 bases of the junction unmatched. Looked up from germline, CDR1 is MNHEY and CDR2 is SVGAGI. The CDR3 protein is CASSYSTGQGSYEQYF. DNA of the CDR3: TGTGCCAGCAGTTACTCGACGGGACAGGGTAGTTACGAGCAGTACTTC.

A single count supports this clone. V is TRBV4-2 and J is TRBJ2-7, with D perhaps TRBD1 or TRBD2 (5 bases each). The CDR3 has 15 residues. V was cut by 4 bases and J by 3 bases, with 16 bases left in between. Germline loops: CDR1 LGHNA, CDR2 YNFKEQ. The chain's CDR3 is CASSPGWDAVYEQYF. CDR3 sequence (DNA): TGTGCCAGCAGCCCTGGCTGGGACGCGGTCTACGAGCAGTACTTC.